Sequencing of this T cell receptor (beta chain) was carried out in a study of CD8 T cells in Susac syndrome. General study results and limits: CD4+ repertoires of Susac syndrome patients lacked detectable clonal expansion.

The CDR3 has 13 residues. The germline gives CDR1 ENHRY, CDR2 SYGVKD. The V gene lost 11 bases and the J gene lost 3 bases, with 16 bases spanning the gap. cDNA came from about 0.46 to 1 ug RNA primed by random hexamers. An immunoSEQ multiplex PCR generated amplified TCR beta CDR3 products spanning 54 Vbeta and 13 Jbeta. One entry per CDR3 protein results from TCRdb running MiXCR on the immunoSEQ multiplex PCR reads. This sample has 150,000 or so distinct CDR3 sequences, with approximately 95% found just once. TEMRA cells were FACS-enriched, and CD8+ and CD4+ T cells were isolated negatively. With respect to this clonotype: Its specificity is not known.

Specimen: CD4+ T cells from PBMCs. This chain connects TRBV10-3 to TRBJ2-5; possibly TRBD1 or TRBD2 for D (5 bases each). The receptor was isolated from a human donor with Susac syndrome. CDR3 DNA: TGTGCCTCCAAGGGGAGAAGTGAAGAGACCCAGTACTTC. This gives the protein CASKGRSEETQYF.